Presented here are 22 T cell receptor beta chains from one specimen sequenced in a study of OX40 agonist ivuxolimab in advanced cancers. Libraries were prepared by immunoSEQ multiplex PCR; TCRdb keeps only in-frame clonotypes and omits some of them. The profile shows roughly 75,000 clones, less than 90% of them singletons. The sequences come from CD4+ or CD8+ T cells sorted from blood, collected in a trial of the OX40 agonist ivuxolimab. Every receptor here comes from an adult with an advanced solid tumor such as melanoma, head and neck, liver or kidney cancer.

The gene calls are TRBV9 and TRBJ1-4, with D uncertain. Germline loops: CDR1 SGDLS, CDR2 YYNGEE. CDR3 length equals 14 residues. V lost 4 bases and J lost 0, with 7 bases in between. The CDR3 loop reads CASSPDATNEKLFF. The CDR3 DNA reads as TGTGCCAGCAGCCCGGATGCAACTAATGAAAAACTGTTTTTT.

The chain employs TRBV10-3 and TRBJ2-5; D perhaps matches TRBD1 (6 bases). The CDR3 spans 14 residues. V gave up 0 bases and J gave up 6 bases, with 11 bases separating them. Germline CDR1 ENHRY, CDR2 SYGVKD. CDR3 residues: CAISESSRGKTQYF. The CDR3 bases are TGTGCCATCAGTGAGTCGAGCAGGGGAAAGACCCAGTACTTC.

This chain uses TRBV29-1 with TRBJ1-1; D is ambiguous. V was clipped by 0 bases and J by 5 bases, with 10 bases between them. CDR1 and CDR2 from the germline V gene are SQVTM and ANQGSEA. CDR3 size: 13 residues. The CDR3 protein is CSVEDQKGTEAFF. The CDR3 bases are TGCAGCGTTGAAGATCAGAAGGGTACTGAAGCTTTCTTT.

This sequence joins TRBV5-8 and TRBJ2-1; 9 bases are shared with TRBD2. CDR1 is SGHTS and CDR2 is YDEGEE in the germline V gene. The CDR3 runs to 15 residues. The junction had 4 bases not matched to a gene; V was cut back by 4 bases and J by 2 bases. CDR3 region: CASSGTSLPYNEQFF. DNA for the CDR3: TGTGCCAGCAGCGGGACTAGCCTCCCCTACAATGAGCAGTTCTTC.

This chain connects TRBV6-1 to TRBJ2-2, with no clear D. The CDR3 loop spans 14 amino acids. Germline V gives CDR1 MNHNS, CDR2 SASEGT. Between the trimmed V and J ends, which lost 4 bases and 1 base, there was a span of 7 bases. The CDR3, as DNA: TGTGCCAGCAGTGGGACGGAGAACACCGGGGAGCTGTTTTTT. Translating gives CASSGTENTGELFF.

This chain joins TRBV19 and TRBJ2-6, with a weak D call TRBD1 (6 bases). CDR3 size: 18 residues. The V end was cut by 6 bases, the J end by 4 bases, with 22 bases between. Germline V lookup: CDR1 LNHDA, CDR2 SQIVND (reference sequence). CDR3 amino acids: CASSSTGTWGSGANVLTF. The CDR3 DNA sequence: TGTGCCAGTAGCTCCACAGGGACGTGGGGATCCGGGGCCAACGTCCTGACTTTC.

A single count supports this clone. The gene calls are TRBV30 and TRBJ2-3; D might be TRBD2 (6 bases). From germline, CDR1 is GTSNPN and CDR2 SVGIG (reference sequence). The length of the CDR3 is 13 residues. V dropped 3 bases and J dropped 2 bases, with 9 bases sitting between them. CDR3 region: CAWSGGATDTQYF. The CDR3 nucleotides read TGTGCCTGGAGCGGGGGAGCCACAGATACGCAGTATTTT. The full variable domain, its missing parts supplied by reference TRBV30 and TRBJ2-3, is SQTIHQWPATLVQPVGSPLSLECTVEGTSNPNLYWYRQAAGRGLQLLFYSVGIGQISSEVPQNLSASRPQDRQFILSSKKLLLSDSGFYLCAWSGGATDTQYFGPGTRLTVL.

The chain employs TRBV9 and TRBJ2-2; TRBD1 aligns across 8 bases. After removal of 4 bases from V and 7 bases from J, the junction contained 12 bases not matched to a gene. Germline V gene data show CDR1 as SGDLS and CDR2 as YYNGEE. The CDR3 covers 16 residues. CDR3 in amino acids: CASSTDRGLWNGELFF. The DNA of the CDR3 is TGTGCCAGCAGCACTGACAGGGGATTATGGAACGGGGAGCTGTTTTTT. The full variable domain, its missing parts supplied by reference TRBV9 and TRBJ2-2, is DSGVTQTPKHLITATGQRVTLRCSPRSGDLSVYWYQQSLDQGLQFLIQYYNGEERAKGNILERFSAQQFPDLHSELNLSSLELGDSALYFCASSTDRGLWNGELFFGEGSRLTVL.

On this clone itself: At one end, the junction sequence differs from germline, possibly due to a read error. The chain joins TRBV7-9 to TRBJ2-5, with TRBD1 matching over 9 bases. The CDR3 extends over 15 amino acids. CDR1 and CDR2 (germline): SEHNR, FQNEAQ (reference sequence). CDR3 protein: CASSMTGGSQETQYF. The CDR3 DNA sequence: TGCGCCAGCAGCATGACAGGGGGATCTCAAGAGACCCAGTACTTC.

The chain joins TRBV5-1 to TRBJ2-7; either TRBD1 or TRBD2 may fit D (5 bases each). CDR1 is SGHRS, CDR2 YFSETQ, per germline. This CDR3 is built from 16 residues. The V end was cut by 4 bases, the J end by 0 bases, with 17 bases between. The CDR3 region is CASSRFGDRASYEQYF. For the CDR3, the DNA is TGCGCCAGCAGCCGATTCGGGGACCGAGCCTCCTACGAGCAGTACTTC. Together with reference TRBV5-1 and TRBJ2-7, the CDR3 gives the full variable domain: KAGVTQTPRYLIKTRGQQVTLSCSPISGHRSVSWYQQTPGQGLQFLFEYFSETQRNKGNFPGRFSGRQFSNSRSEMNVSTLELGDSALYLCASSRFGDRASYEQYFGPGTRLTVT.

DNA for the CDR3: TGTGCCACCAGAGTGAGGGCACCGGGACAAGGAGGACATAGCAATCAGCCCCAGCATTTT. Translation gives CATRVRAPGQGGHSNQPQHF. The chain carries TRBV6-4 and TRBJ1-5; D might be TRBD1 (6 bases). Germline values: CDR1 MRHNA, CDR2 SNTAGT. Trimming removed 10 bases at V and 0 bases at J, with 31 bases between. The CDR3 length is 20 residues.

V is TRBV27 and J is TRBJ2-1; no clear D gene. The germline V gene encodes CDR1 MNHEY and CDR2 SMNVEV (reference sequence). V gave up 4 bases and J gave up 9 bases, with 10 bases separating them. There are 12 residues in the CDR3. CDR3 amino acids: CASSWAGTEQFF. The CDR3 coding sequence is TGTGCCAGCAGTTGGGCTGGCACTGAGCAGTTCTTC.

This clone was recorded many times. The V and J genes are TRBV6-1 and TRBJ2-7, with D unresolved. Germline V gene sequence: CDR1 MNHNS, CDR2 SASEGT. Trimming removed 4 bases from V and 3 bases from J, with 13 bases in between. The CDR3 length is 14 residues. For the CDR3, the DNA is TGTGCCAGCAGTGTTACCGGAGTCGGCTACGAGCAGTACTTC. This codes for CASSVTGVGYEQYF.

In DNA form, the CDR3 reads TGTGCCAGTAGTATTTCTCCAGATACGCAGTATTTT. Amino acid sequence: CASSISPDTQYF. The genes are TRBV19 and TRBJ2-3, with D uncertain. The V gene lost 3 bases and the J gene lost 4 bases, with 5 bases spanning the gap. The germline gives CDR1 LNHDA, CDR2 SQIVND (reference sequence). The CDR3 totals 12 residues.

The gene calls are TRBV7-2 and TRBJ1-5; D perhaps matches TRBD1 (6 bases). The V end lost 5 bases, the J end lost 0 bases, and 17 bases lay between the germline ends. The CDR3 extends over 17 amino acids. Germline CDR1 SGHTA, CDR2 FQGNSA. CDR3: CASSETGGVYSNQPQHF. CDR3 DNA sequence: TGTGCCAGCAGCGAGACAGGAGGGGTCTATAGCAATCAGCCCCAGCATTTT.

The rearrangement links TRBV7-9 to TRBJ1-2, with TRBD1 matching 8 bases. Germline V gives CDR1 SEHNR, CDR2 FQNEAQ (reference sequence). This CDR3 has 14 residues. Trimming removed 5 bases from V and 4 bases from J; junction bases left unmatched: 6. CDR3 protein: CASSGDRTSYGYTF. The CDR3 DNA is TGTGCCAGCAGCGGGGACAGGACCTCCTATGGCTACACCTTC.

The V and J genes are TRBV6-1 and TRBJ2-5; no clear D. With 4 bases removed from V and 0 bases from J, the gap between germline ends came to 6 bases. This CDR3 contains 13 residues. Germline V lookup: CDR1 MNHNS, CDR2 SASEGT. CDR3 loop: CASSAWNQETQYF. In nucleotides, the CDR3 is TGTGCCAGCAGTGCCTGGAACCAAGAGACCCAGTACTTC.

This clone was observed a handful of times. This chain joins TRBV5-6 and TRBJ1-5; D gene uncertain. The germline CDR1 and CDR2 sequences are SGHDT and YYEEEE. This CDR3 comprises 12 residues. The V and J ends lost 3 bases and 4 bases respectively, with 5 bases between them. CDR3 in DNA: TGTGCCAGCAGCTCAGAGAATCAGCCCCAGCATTTT. It translates to CASSSENQPQHF.

This sequence joins TRBV5-1 and TRBJ2-3; TRBD2 matches 9 bases. The CDR3 spans 14 residues. Germline CDR1 SGHRS, CDR2 YFSETQ. V dropped 4 bases and J dropped 5; count of bases not matched to a gene: 5. The CDR3 bases are TGCGCCAGCAGCCTAGAGCGGGAGGTAGATACGCAGTATTTT. It yields the protein CASSLEREVDTQYF.

J is TRBJ2-5 and V is TRBV4-1, with 7 bases that match TRBD2. The germline V gene has CDR1 MGHRA and CDR2 YSYEKL. V lost 0 bases to trimming and J lost 3 bases; unmatched junction nucleotides: 4. CDR3 length: 15 amino acids. The CDR3 DNA sequence: TGCGCCAGCAGCCAAGAGGGGGAGGGGAAAGAGACCCAGTACTTC. Protein product: CASSQEGEGKETQYF.

This sequence joins TRBV5-1 and TRBJ2-6; D is uncertain. Germline CDR1 and CDR2: SGHRS and YFSETQ. Trimming took 7 bases from V and 5 from J, leaving 22 bases between them. CDR3 length: 17 amino acids. The CDR3 nucleotides read TGCGCCAGCGGTCTTTACGGTTCACAAAGTCGGGCCAACGTCCTGACTTTC. It is translated as CASGLYGSQSRANVLTF.

This chain connects TRBV18 to TRBJ1-1; D is undetermined. V shed 2 bases and J shed 6 bases, with 25 bases lying between them. The CDR3 totals 18 residues. Germline V gene data show CDR1 as KGHSH and CDR2 as LQKENI. CDR3 sequence (DNA): TGTGCCAGCTCACCAAGTAATACTGCGTGGGTGGGAGTAGCTGAAGCTTTCTTT. Its protein product is CASSPSNTAWVGVAEAFF.